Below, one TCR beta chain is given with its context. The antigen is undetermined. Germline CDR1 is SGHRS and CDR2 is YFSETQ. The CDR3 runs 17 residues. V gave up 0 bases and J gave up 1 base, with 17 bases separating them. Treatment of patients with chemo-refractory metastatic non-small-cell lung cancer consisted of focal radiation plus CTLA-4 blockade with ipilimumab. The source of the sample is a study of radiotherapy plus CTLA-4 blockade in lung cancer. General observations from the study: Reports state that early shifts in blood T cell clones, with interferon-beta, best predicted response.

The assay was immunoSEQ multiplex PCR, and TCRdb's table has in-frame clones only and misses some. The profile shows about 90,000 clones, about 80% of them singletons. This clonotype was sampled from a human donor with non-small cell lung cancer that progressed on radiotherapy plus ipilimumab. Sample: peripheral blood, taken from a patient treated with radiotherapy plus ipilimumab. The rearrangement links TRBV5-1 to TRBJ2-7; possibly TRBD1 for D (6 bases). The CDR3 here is CASSLVPTGSGSYEQYF. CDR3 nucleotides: TGCGCCAGCAGCTTGGTGCCCACAGGGTCGGGTTCCTACGAGCAGTACTTC.